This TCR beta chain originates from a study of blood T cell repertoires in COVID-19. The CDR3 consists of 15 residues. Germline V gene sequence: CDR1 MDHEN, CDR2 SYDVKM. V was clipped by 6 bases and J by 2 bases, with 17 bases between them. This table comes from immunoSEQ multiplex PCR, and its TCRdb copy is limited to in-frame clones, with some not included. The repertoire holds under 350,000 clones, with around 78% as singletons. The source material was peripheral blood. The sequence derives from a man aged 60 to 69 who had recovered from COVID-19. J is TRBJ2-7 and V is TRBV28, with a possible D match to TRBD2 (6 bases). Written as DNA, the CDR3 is TGTGCCAGCAGCCCTAGGGGCGGGGCAACCTACGAGCAGTACTTC. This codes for CASSPRGGATYEQYF.